The source of this T cell receptor beta chain is a study of T cell changes during pregnancy in multiple sclerosis. CDR1 and CDR2 (germline): SGHTA, FQGTGA. Trimming removed 1 base from V and 2 bases from J; junction bases left unmatched: 2. CDR3 length: 15 amino acids. Sequencing used immunoSEQ multiplex PCR; TCRdb keeps in-frame clones, though not all of them. The data show some 62,000 clones, with roughly 90% seen just once and approximately 3% held by the top ten. This receptor was obtained from a female donor in good health, enrolled as a control in a pregnancy study. The specimen comprised peripheral blood, sampled in the second trimester of pregnancy. The chain is built from TRBV7-3 and TRBJ2-1, with TRBD2 matching 7 bases. In DNA, the CDR3 is TGTGCCAGCAGCTTAAGTGGGGGGGCCTACAATGAGCAGTTCTTC. Amino acid sequence: CASSLSGGAYNEQFF.